This T cell receptor beta chain emerged from a study of T cells in Graves' hyperthyroidism and ophthalmopathy. The study, taken as a whole, reports: Researchers found most expanded thyroid clonotypes above 0.001 in blood as well. Ophthalmopathy, as predicted by the model, came a median roughly 6.5 months after the prediction.

Details on this clonotype: Its cognate antigen is unknown.

RNA transcripts yielded amplified TCR beta CDR3 regions. When the TCR CDR3 underwent first-round RT-PCR, the HTBI primer set was used. A single record per CDR3 protein comes from TCRdb applying MiXCR to the multiplex PCR reads. The sample contains around 340,000 distinct CDR3 sequences, about a sixth of which appear only once. Trimming removed 3 bases at V and 5 bases at J, with 13 bases between. The CDR3 runs 15 residues. CDR1 and CDR2 (germline): KGHDR, SFDVKD. The genes are TRBV24-1 and TRBJ2-1; a possible D gene is TRBD2 (6 bases). The specimen sequenced was blood. The clonotype was recovered from a woman aged 25 to 39 with Graves' hyperthyroidism that later progressed to Graves' ophthalmopathy. CDR3 DNA sequence: TGTGCCACCAGTGATCCCGGGACTTTCAACAATGAGCAGTTCTTC. Translating it yields CATSDPGTFNNEQFF.